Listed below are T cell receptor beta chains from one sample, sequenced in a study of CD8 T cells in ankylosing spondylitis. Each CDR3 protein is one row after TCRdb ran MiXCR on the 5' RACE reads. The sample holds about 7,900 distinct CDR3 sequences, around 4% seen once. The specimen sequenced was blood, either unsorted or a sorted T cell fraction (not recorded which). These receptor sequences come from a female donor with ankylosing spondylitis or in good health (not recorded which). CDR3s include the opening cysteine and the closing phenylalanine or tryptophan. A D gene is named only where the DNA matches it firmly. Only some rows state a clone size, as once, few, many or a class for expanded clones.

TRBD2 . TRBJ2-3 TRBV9 CASSPRGAGDTDTQYF TGTGCCAGCAGCCCCCGAGGAGCGGGGGACACAGATACGCAGTATTTT
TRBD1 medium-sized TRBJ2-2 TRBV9 CASSADRGGSTGELFF TGTGCCAGCAGCGCGGACAGGGGAGGAAGCACCGGGGAGCTGTTTTTT
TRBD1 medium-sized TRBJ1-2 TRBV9 CASSVGQENYGYTF TGTGCCAGCAGCGTCGGACAGGAGAACTATGGCTACACCTTC
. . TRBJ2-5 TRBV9 CASSRQGVKETQYF TGTGCCAGCAGCCGCCAGGGTGTGAAAGAGACCCAGTACTTC
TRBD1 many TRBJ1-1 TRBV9 CASSATTGLDTEAFF TGTGCCAGCAGCGCTACGACAGGGTTGGACACTGAAGCTTTCTTT
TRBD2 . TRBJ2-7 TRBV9 CASSAGTSGGEQYF TGTGCCAGCAGCGCCGGGACTAGCGGGGGTGAGCAGTACTTC
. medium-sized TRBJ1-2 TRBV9 CASSPPSTYGYTF TGTGCCAGCAGCCCTCCTAGTACCTATGGCTACACCTTC
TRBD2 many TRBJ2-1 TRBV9 CASSQGSGGSSYNEQFF TGTGCCAGCAGCCAAGGTAGCGGGGGGAGCTCCTACAATGAGCAGTTCTTC
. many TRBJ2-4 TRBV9 CASSVAGEHKNIQYF TGTGCCAGCAGCGTAGCAGGGGAGCACAAAAACATTCAGTACTTC
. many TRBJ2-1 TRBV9 CASSVEGWGNYNEQFF TGTGCCAGCAGCGTAGAGGGGTGGGGGAACTACAATGAGCAGTTCTTC
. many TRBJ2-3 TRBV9 CASSVGGAADTQYF TGTGCCAGCAGCGTAGGGGGGGCAGCGGATACGCAGTATTTT
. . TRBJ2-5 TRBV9 CASSAPSQETQYF TGTGCCAGCAGCGCCCCCTCCCAAGAGACCCAGTACTTC
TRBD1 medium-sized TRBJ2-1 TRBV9 CASSMSGTGVYNEQFF TGTGCCAGCAGCATGTCCGGGACAGGGGTCTACAATGAGCAGTTCTTC
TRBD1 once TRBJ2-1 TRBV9 CASTFRDRGNYEQFF TGTGCCAGCACCTTCCGGGACAGGGGGAACTATGAGCAGTTCTTC
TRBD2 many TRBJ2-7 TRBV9 CASSAGGGAIYEQYF TGTGCCAGCAGCGCCGGGGGAGGGGCCATCTACGAGCAGTACTTC
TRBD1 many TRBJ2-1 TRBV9 CASSVWDSTNEQFF TGTGCCAGCAGCGTTTGGGACAGTACAAATGAGCAGTTCTTC
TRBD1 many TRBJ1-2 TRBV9 CASSEARGPNYGYTF TGTGCCAGCAGCGAGGCGAGGGGGCCTAACTATGGCTACACCTTC
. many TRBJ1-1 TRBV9 CASSVGPLDTEAFF TGTGCCAGCAGCGTAGGCCCGCTCGACACTGAAGCTTTCTTT
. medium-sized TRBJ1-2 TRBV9 CASSAQFRTDYGYTF TGTGCCAGCAGCGCTCAATTCCGGACTGATTATGGCTACACCTTC
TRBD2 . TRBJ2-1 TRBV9 CASSERGTSASEQFF TGTGCCAGCAGCGAGCGCGGGACTAGCGCTAGTGAGCAGTTCTTC
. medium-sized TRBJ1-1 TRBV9 CASSKGVGTEAFF TGTGCCAGCAGCAAAGGGGTGGGCACTGAAGCTTTCTTT
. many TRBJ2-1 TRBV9 CASSQGYNEQFF TGTGCCAGCAGTCAAGGTTACAATGAGCAGTTCTTC
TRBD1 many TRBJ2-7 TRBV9 CASSRTGAEQYF TGTGCCAGCAGCAGAACAGGGGCCGAGCAGTACTTC
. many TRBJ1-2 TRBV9 CASSVAQRYTF TGTGCCAGCAGCGTAGCCCAGCGGTACACCTTC
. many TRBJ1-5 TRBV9 CASSPTSGNQPQHF TGTGCCAGCAGTCCTACCAGCGGCAATCAGCCCCAGCATTTT
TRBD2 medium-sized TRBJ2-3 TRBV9 CASSAEGLAGGPSMDTQYF TGTGCCAGCAGCGCAGAGGGACTAGCGGGGGGGCCCTCAATGGATACGCAGTATTTT